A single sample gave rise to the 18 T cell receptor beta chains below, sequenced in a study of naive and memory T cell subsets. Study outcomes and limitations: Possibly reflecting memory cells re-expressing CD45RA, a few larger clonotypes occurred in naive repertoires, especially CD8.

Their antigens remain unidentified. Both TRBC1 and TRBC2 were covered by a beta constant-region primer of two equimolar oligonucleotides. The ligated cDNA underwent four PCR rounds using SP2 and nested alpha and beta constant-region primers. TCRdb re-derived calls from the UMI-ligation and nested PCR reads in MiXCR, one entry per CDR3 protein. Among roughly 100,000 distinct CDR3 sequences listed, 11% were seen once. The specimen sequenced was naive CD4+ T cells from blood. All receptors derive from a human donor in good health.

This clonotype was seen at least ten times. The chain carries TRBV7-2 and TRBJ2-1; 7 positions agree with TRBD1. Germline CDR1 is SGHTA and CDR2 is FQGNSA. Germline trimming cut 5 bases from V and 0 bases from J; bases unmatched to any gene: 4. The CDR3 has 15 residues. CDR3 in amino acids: CASSVQGSSYNEQFF. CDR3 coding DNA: TGTGCCAGCAGCGTACAGGGGTCCTCCTACAATGAGCAGTTCTTC. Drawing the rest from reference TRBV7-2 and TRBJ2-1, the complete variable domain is GAGVSQSPSNKVTEKGKDVELRCDPISGHTALYWYRQSLGQGLEFLIYFQGNSAPDKSGLPSDRFSAERTGGSVSTLTIQRTQQEDSAVYLCASSVQGSSYNEQFFGPGTRLTVL.

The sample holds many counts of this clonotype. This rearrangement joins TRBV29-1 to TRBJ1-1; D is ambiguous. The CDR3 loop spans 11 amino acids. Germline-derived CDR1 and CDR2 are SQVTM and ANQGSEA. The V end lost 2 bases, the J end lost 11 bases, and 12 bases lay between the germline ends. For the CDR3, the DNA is TGCAGCGTTGAACCCGGAGAGCAGGCTTTCTTT. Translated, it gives CSVEPGEQAFF.

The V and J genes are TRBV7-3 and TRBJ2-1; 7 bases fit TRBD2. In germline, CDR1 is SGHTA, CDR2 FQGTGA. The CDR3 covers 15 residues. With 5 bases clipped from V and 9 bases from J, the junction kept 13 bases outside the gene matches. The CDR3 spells CASSLRGDTGGEQFF. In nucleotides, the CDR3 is TGTGCCAGCAGCCTAAGAGGTGATACGGGAGGTGAGCAGTTCTTC.

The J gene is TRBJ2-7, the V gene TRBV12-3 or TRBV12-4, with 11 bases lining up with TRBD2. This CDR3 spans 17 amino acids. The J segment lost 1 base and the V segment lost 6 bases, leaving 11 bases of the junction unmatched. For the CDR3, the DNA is TGTGCCAGCAGCGCCTCGAAGACTAGCGGGGTGTCCTACGAGCAGTACTTC. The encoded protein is CASSASKTSGVSYEQYF.

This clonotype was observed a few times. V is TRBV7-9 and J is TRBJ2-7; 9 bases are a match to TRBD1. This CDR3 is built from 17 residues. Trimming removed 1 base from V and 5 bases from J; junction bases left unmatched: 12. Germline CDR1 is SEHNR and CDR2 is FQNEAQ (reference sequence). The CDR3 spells CASSLVSHRDRDHEQYF. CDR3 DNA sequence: TGTGCCAGCAGCTTAGTTAGCCACCGGGACAGGGACCACGAGCAGTACTTC.

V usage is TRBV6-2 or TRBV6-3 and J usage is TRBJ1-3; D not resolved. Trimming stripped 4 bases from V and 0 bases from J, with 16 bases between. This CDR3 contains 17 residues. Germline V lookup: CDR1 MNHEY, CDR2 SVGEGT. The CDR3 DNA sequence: TGTGCCAGCAGTTGGGCTGGGAGCGGATTCTCTGGAAACACCATATATTTT. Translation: CASSWAGSGFSGNTIYF.

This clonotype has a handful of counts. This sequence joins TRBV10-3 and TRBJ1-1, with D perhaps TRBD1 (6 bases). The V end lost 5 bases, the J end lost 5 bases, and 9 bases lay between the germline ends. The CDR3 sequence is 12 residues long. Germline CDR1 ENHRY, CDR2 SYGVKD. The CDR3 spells CAISRGQTEAFF. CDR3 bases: TGTGCCATCAGTCGGGGGCAAACTGAAGCTTTCTTT.

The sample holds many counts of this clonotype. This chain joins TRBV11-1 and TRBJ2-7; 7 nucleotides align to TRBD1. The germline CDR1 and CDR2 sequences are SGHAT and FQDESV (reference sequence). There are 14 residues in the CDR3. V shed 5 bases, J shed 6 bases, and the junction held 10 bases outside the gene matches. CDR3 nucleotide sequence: TGTGCCAGCAGCCGAACCGGGACAGATCGCGAGCAGTACTTC. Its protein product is CASSRTGTDREQYF.

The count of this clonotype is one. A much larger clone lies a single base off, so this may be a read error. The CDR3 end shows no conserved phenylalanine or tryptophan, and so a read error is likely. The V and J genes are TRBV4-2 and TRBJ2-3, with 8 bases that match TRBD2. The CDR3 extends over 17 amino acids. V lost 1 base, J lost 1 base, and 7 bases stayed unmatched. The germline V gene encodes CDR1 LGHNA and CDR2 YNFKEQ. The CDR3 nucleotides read TGTGCCAGCAGCCAAGCTGGGACTAGGGCCGGCACAGATACGCAGTATTTA. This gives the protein CASSQAGTRAGTDTQYL.

The CDR3 loop is CATSDASGRAAETQYF. The CDR3 DNA follows: TGTGCCACCAGTGATGCTAGCGGGAGGGCCGCGGAGACCCAGTACTTC. V is TRBV24-1 and J is TRBJ2-5, with 12 bases that match TRBD2. In germline, CDR1 is KGHDR, CDR2 SFDVKD. The CDR3 contains 16 residues. V dropped 3 bases and J dropped 5; count of bases not matched to a gene: 6.

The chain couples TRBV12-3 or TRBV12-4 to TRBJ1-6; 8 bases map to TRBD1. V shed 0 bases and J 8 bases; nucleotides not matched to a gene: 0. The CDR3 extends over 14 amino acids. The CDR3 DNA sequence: TGTGCCAGCAGTTTAGCGGACAGGGATTCACCCCTCCACTTT. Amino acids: CASSLADRDSPLHF.

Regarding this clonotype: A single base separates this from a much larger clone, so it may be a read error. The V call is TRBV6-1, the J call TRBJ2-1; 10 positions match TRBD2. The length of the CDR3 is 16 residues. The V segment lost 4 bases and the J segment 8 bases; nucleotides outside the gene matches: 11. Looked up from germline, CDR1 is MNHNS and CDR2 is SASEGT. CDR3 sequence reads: CASSAVGLASYDEQFF. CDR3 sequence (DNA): TGTGCCAGCAGTGCTGTGGGACTAGCGAGTTACGATGAGCAGTTCTTC.

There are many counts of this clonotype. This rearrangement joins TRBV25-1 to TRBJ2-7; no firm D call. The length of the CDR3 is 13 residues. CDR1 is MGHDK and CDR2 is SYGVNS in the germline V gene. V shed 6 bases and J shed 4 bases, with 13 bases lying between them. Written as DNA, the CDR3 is TGTGCCAGCAGGACGCGTGTGGGGTACGAGCAGTACTTC. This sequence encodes CASRTRVGYEQYF.

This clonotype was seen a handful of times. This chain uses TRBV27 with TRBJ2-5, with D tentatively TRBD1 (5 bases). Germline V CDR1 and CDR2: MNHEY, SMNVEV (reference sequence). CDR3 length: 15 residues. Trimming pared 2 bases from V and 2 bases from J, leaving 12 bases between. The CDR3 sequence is CASSLMGQGQETQYF. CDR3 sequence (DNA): TGTGCCAGCAGTTTAATGGGCCAGGGACAAGAGACCCAGTACTTC.

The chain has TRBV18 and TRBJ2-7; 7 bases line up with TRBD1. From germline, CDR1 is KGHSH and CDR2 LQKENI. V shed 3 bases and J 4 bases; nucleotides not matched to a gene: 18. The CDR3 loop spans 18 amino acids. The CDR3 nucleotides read TGTGCCAGCTCACCTCCCGGACAGGCCGGTCTTGGGATTTACGAGCAGTACTTC. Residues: CASSPPGQAGLGIYEQYF.

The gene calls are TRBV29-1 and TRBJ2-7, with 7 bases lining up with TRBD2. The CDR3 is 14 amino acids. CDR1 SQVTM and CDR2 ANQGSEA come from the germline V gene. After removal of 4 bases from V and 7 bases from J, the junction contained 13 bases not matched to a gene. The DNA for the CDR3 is TGCAGCGTTGTGGTGAGCGGGAAGGTCGGGGAGCAGTACTTC. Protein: CSVVVSGKVGEQYF.

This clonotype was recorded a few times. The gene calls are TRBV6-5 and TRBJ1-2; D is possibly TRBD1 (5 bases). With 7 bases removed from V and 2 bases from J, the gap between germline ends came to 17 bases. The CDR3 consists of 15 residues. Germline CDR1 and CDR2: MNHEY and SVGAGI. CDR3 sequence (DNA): TGTGCCAGCACCAGCCCCTTGAGGGACAACTATGGCTACACCTTC. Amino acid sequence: CASTSPLRDNYGYTF.

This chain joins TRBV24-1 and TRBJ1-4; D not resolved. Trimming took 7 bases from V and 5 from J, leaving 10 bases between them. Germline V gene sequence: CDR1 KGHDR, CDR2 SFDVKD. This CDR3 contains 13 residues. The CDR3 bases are TGTGCCACCAGGAGCGCGTCGAATGAAAAACTGTTTTTT. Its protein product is CATRSASNEKLFF.